Listed below are T cell receptor beta chains from one sample, sequenced in a study of CD8 T cells in ankylosing spondylitis. TCRdb ran MiXCR on the 5' RACE reads and lists one entry per CDR3 protein. Of fewer than 400,000 distinct CDR3 sequences listed, approximately 20% are singletons. Sequencing used blood, either unsorted or a sorted T cell fraction (not recorded which). These receptor sequences come from a male donor with ankylosing spondylitis. Both conserved end residues are part of each CDR3. A D gene is named only where the DNA matches it firmly. Not every row has a clone size; where given, it reads once, few, many or a size class.

d_call	clone_size	v_call	j_call	cdr3_aa	cdr3_nt
-	-	TRBV2	TRBJ1-1	CAIFKQGLNTEAFF	TGTGCCATCTTTAAGCAGGGCCTGAACACTGAAGCTTTCTTT
-	-	TRBV21-1	TRBJ2-1	CASRRGGFYNEQFF	TGTGCCAGCAGGCGCGGGGGCTTCTACAATGAGCAGTTCTTC
TRBD2	-	TRBV20-1	TRBJ2-2	CSALYSGRSGELFF	TGCAGTGCCCTGTATAGCGGGAGATCCGGGGAGCTGTTTTTT
TRBD1	-	TRBV19	TRBJ2-7	CASSKQGATYEQYF	TGTGCCAGTAGTAAACAGGGGGCTACCTACGAGCAGTACTTC
TRBD2	-	TRBV4-3	TRBJ2-1	CASSQDLRGRPYNEQFF	TGCGCCAGCAGCCAAGATCTACGCGGGAGACCCTACAATGAGCAGTTCTTC
-	-	TRBV6-5	TRBJ1-1	CASSYSGQPNTEAFF	TGTGCCAGCAGTTACTCCGGACAGCCAAACACTGAAGCTTTCTTT
TRBD1	few	TRBV6-1	TRBJ1-5	CASLNRDSHQPQHF	TGTGCCAGCCTGAACCGGGACAGTCATCAGCCCCAGCATTTT
TRBD2	many	TRBV12-3/TRBV12-4	TRBJ2-2	CASSTSGDYGELFF	TGTGCCAGCAGTACTAGCGGTGACTACGGGGAGCTGTTTTTT
-	-	TRBV12-3/TRBV12-4	TRBJ2-1	CASSLGPWDSHNEQFF	TGTGCCAGCAGTTTAGGGCCCTGGGACTCACACAATGAGCAGTTCTTC
-	many	TRBV12-3/TRBV12-4	TRBJ1-5	CASSLGEGQPQHF	TGTGCCAGCAGTTTAGGGGAGGGTCAGCCCCAGCATTTT
-	few	TRBV25-1	TRBJ2-7	CASSESGYEQYF	TGTGCCAGCAGTGAATCGGGGTACGAGCAGTACTTC
-	-	TRBV20-1	TRBJ2-3	CSVRGGSGVTDTQYF	TGCAGTGTTAGAGGAGGGTCAGGGGTTACAGATACGCAGTATTTT
-	-	TRBV11-2	TRBJ2-2	CASSLRNSHTGELFF	TGTGCCAGCAGCTTAAGAAACAGCCACACCGGGGAGCTGTTTTTT
-	few	TRBV12-3/TRBV12-4	TRBJ2-5	CASSLDVKETQYF	TGTGCCAGCAGTTTAGACGTGAAAGAGACCCAGTACTTC
-	-	TRBV14	TRBJ2-7	CASRQTTGGSSYEQYF	TGTGCCAGCAGACAGACGACCGGGGGCAGCTCCTACGAGCAGTACTTC
TRBD1	few	TRBV30	TRBJ1-1	CAWTGGRNTEAFF	TGTGCCTGGACAGGGGGCAGAAACACTGAAGCTTTCTTT
-	-	TRBV5-5	TRBJ2-7	CASSSGPQGDEQYF	TGTGCCAGCAGCTCGGGACCCCAGGGCGACGAGCAGTACTTC
TRBD2	-	TRBV27	TRBJ2-1	CASSEGLAGGMGNEQFF	TGTGCCAGCAGTGAGGGACTAGCGGGAGGGATGGGCAATGAGCAGTTCTTC
-	few	TRBV5-6	TRBJ2-5	CASSSPGEVQETQYF	TGTGCCAGCAGCTCCCCAGGGGAAGTCCAAGAGACCCAGTACTTC
-	-	TRBV10-3	TRBJ2-7	CAISSSGTSSYEQYF	TGTGCCATCAGCAGTAGCGGAACGAGCTCCTACGAGCAGTACTTC
-	few	TRBV7-2	TRBJ1-1	CASSLSRRWGSSMNTEAFF	TGTGCCAGCAGCTTATCTAGAAGGTGGGGGAGTAGTATGAACACTGAAGCTTTCTTT
-	few	TRBV7-3	TRBJ2-5	CASSSTGLLQETQYF	TGTGCCAGCAGCTCCACGGGACTCCTCCAAGAGACCCAGTACTTC
-	-	TRBV5-6	TRBJ2-1	CASSLVGDTNNEQFF	TGTGCCAGCAGCTTGGTTGGGGACACGAACAATGAGCAGTTCTTC
TRBD2	-	TRBV11-3	TRBJ2-1	CASTRSGGPYNEQFF	TGTGCCAGCACCCGGTCGGGAGGTCCGTACAATGAGCAGTTCTTC
-	-	TRBV12-3/TRBV12-4	TRBJ2-3	CASSLAATQYF	TGTGCCAGCAGTTTAGCGGCTACGCAGTATTTT
-	many	TRBV29-1	TRBJ1-3	CSVEGTSGNTIYF	TGCAGCGTTGAAGGGACCTCTGGAAACACCATATATTTT
-	-	TRBV28	TRBJ1-2	CASRRVRESYTF	TGTGCCAGCAGGCGGGTAAGGGAAAGCTACACCTTC
TRBD2	-	TRBV5-6	TRBJ2-1	CASSLGLEGLAVEQFF	TGTGCCAGCAGCCTTGGGCTGGAGGGACTAGCGGTTGAGCAGTTCTTC
-	many	TRBV12-3/TRBV12-4	TRBJ1-1	CASSSRQLTEAFF	TGTGCCAGCAGTTCTCGACAGCTCACTGAAGCTTTCTTT
TRBD2	-	TRBV20-1	TRBJ2-1	CSAINPGTSGKGVFYNEQFF	TGCAGTGCTATTAACCCCGGGACTAGCGGGAAAGGCGTCTTCTACAATGAGCAGTTCTTC
-	few	TRBV20-1	TRBJ2-1	CSARNRLEYNEQFF	TGCAGTGCTAGAAATCGGCTAGAATACAATGAGCAGTTCTTC
-	-	TRBV10-3	TRBJ1-2	CAIGARGYGYTF	TGTGCCATCGGCGCTCGTGGGTATGGCTACACCTTC